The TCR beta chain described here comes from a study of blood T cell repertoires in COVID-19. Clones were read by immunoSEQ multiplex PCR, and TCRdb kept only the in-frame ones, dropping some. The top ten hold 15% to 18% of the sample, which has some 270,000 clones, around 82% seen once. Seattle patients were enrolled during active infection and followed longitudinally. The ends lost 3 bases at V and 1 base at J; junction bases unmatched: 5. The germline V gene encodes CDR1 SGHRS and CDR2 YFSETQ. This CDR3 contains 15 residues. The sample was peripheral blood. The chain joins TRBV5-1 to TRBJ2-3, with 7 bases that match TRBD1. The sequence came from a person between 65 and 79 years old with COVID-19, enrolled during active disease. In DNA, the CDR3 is TGCGCCAGCAGCTCCTCCGGGACAGGCACAGATACGCAGTATTTT. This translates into CASSSSGTGTDTQYF. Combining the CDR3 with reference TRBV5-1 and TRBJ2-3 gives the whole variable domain KAGVTQTPRYLIKTRGQQVTLSCSPISGHRSVSWYQQTPGQGLQFLFEYFSETQRNKGNFPGRFSGRQFSNSRSEMNVSTLELGDSALYLCASSSSGTGTDTQYFGPGTRLTVL.